Listed below are T cell receptor beta chains from one sample, sequenced in a study of blood T cell repertoires in COVID-19. Assay: immunoSEQ multiplex PCR; the TCRdb copy retains only in-frame clones and omits some. The sample contains 65,000 to 90,000 clones, 90% of which appear only once. Sequenced: peripheral blood. These receptors all come from a human donor in a cohort sampled during active COVID-19. Each CDR3 is given with its conserved first and last residue. A D gene is named only where the DNA matches it firmly. The listing skips clone size in some rows; elsewhere it reads once, few, many or a size class.

>NA|NA|TRBV6-1|TRBJ1-3
CASSEEIDSSGNTIYF
TGTGCCAGCAGTGAAGAGATCGACAGCTCTGGAAACACCATATATTTT
>NA|NA|TRBV7-7|TRBJ2-3
CASSLGTASGTDTQYF
TGTGCTAGCAGCCTCGGGACTGCCTCCGGCACAGATACGCAGTATTTT
>NA|NA|TRBV7-9|TRBJ1-2
CASSRDQGKGYTF
TGTGCCAGCAGCCGAGACCAGGGAAAGGGCTACACCTTC
>NA|NA|TRBV29-1|TRBJ2-5
CSASEDSTGETQYF
TGCAGCGCCTCGGAAGACTCCACAGGGGAGACCCAGTACTTC
>TRBD1|NA|TRBV18|TRBJ1-1
CASSAQQGGTEAFF
TGTGCCAGCTCAGCGCAACAGGGGGGCACTGAAGCTTTCTTT
>NA|NA|TRBV11-2|TRBJ2-3
CASSLLPGTGTDTQYF
TGTGCCAGCAGCTTACTCCCGGGAACAGGGACAGATACGCAGTATTTT
>TRBD1|NA|TRBV27|TRBJ1-2
CASSATGEGYTF
TGTGCCAGCAGTGCAACAGGGGAGGGCTACACCTTC
>NA|NA|TRBV27|TRBJ2-7
CASSFVLSGSYEQYF
TGTGCCAGCAGTTTCGTTCTGAGCGGTTCCTACGAGCAGTACTTC
>TRBD1|once|TRBV18|TRBJ2-7
CASSRATGQSYEQYF
TGTGCCAGCTCACGCGCCACGGGACAGTCCTACGAGCAGTACTTC
>NA|once|TRBV18|TRBJ1-5
CASSPDDSQPQHF
TGTGCCAGCTCACCAGACGACAGTCAGCCCCAGCATTTT
>NA|NA|TRBV6-4|TRBJ2-3
CASSQGLTDTQYF
TGTGCCAGCAGCCAGGGACTGACAGATACGCAGTATTTT
>TRBD1|NA|TRBV19|TRBJ1-2
CASSNRGTKSGYGYTF
TGTGCCAGTAGTAACAGGGGCACCAAGTCGGGCTATGGCTACACCTTC
>TRBD1|NA|TRBV6-6|TRBJ1-5
CASKGQGSQPQHF
TGTGCCAGCAAAGGACAGGGAAGTCAGCCCCAGCATTTT
>NA|NA|TRBV12-3/TRBV12-4|TRBJ1-4
CASTSGEKLFF
TGTGCCAGCACCTCCGGGGAAAAACTGTTTTTT
>TRBD2|NA|TRBV19|TRBJ2-3
CASSIEASGWVPDTQYF
TGTGCCAGTAGTATAGAGGCTAGCGGGTGGGTCCCAGATACGCAGTATTTT
>NA|NA|TRBV25-1|TRBJ2-7
CASRSGSYEQYF
TGTGCCAGCAGATCCGGGAGCTACGAGCAGTACTTC
>NA|NA|TRBV18|TRBJ2-3
CASSPPGARYTDTQYF
TGTGCCAGCTCACCACCCGGAGCGCGGTACACAGATACGCAGTATTTT
>NA|NA|TRBV6-4|TRBJ1-1
CASSEGRNTEAFF
TGTGCCAGCAGCGAGGGCAGGAACACTGAAGCTTTCTTT
>NA|once|TRBV9|TRBJ1-1
CASSEHRLGRSEAFF
TGTGCCAGCAGCGAACACAGGCTGGGGAGGTCTGAAGCTTTCTTT
>TRBD2|NA|TRBV25-1|TRBJ2-2
CASSDVSGGSGELFF
TGTGCCAGCAGTGACGTAAGCGGGGGGTCCGGGGAGCTGTTTTTT
>TRBD1|NA|TRBV19|TRBJ1-1
CASSPNRGVGLRTEAFF
TGTGCCAGTAGTCCGAACAGGGGAGTGGGATTGCGGACTGAAGCTTTCTTT
>NA|few|TRBV10-3|TRBJ1-5
CAISESIIGGNQPQHF
TGTGCCATCAGTGAGTCGATCATAGGGGGCAATCAGCCCCAGCATTTT
>NA|NA|TRBV11-2|TRBJ1-2
CASSLLAIGGGYTF
TGTGCCAGCAGCTTATTAGCGATTGGGGGGGGCTACACCTTC
>NA|NA|TRBV27|TRBJ2-1
CASSLLVSGIYNEQFF
TGTGCCAGCAGTTTACTAGTTTCGGGGATCTACAATGAGCAGTTCTTC
>NA|once|TRBV7-2|TRBJ2-3
CASSIRTATSTDTQYF
TGTGCCAGCAGCATCCGGACAGCAACTAGCACAGATACGCAGTATTTT
>TRBD2|NA|TRBV6-2/TRBV6-3|TRBJ2-5
CASSYVIGGGEVETQYF
TGTGCCAGCAGTTACGTGATCGGCGGGGGGGAGGTAGAGACCCAGTACTTC
>NA|NA|TRBV18|TRBJ1-2
CASSQNREGYTF
TGTGCCAGCTCCCAGAACAGGGAGGGCTACACCTTC
>TRBD2|NA|TRBV5-1|TRBJ2-3
CASSLGLAGADTQYF
TGCGCCAGCAGCTTGGGACTAGCGGGGGCAGATACGCAGTATTTT
>NA|NA|TRBV4-2|TRBJ1-2
CASSQEAVGYGYTF
TGTGCCAGCAGCCAAGAAGCGGTGGGTTATGGCTACACCTTC
>TRBD2|NA|TRBV7-9|TRBJ2-2
CASSEKARLAGFTGELFF
TGTGCCAGCAGCGAAAAAGCGCGGCTAGCGGGTTTCACCGGGGAGCTGTTTTTT
>TRBD1|NA|TRBV6-5|TRBJ1-2
CASSHLRGQGYGYTF
TGTGCCAGCAGTCACCTCCGGGGACAGGGCTATGGCTACACCTTC
>NA|NA|TRBV30|TRBJ2-5
CAWSVLETQYF
TGTGCCTGGAGCGTCCTAGAGACCCAGTACTTC
>NA|NA|TRBV7-6|TRBJ2-7
CASSYVTGLRNEQYF
TGTGCCAGCAGCTACGTTACAGGGTTAAGGAACGAGCAGTACTTC
>TRBD1|NA|TRBV19|TRBJ2-7
CASSHTGTAYEQYF
TGTGCCAGTAGCCATACCGGGACAGCTTACGAGCAGTACTTC
>TRBD1|NA|TRBV18|TRBJ2-5
CASSPLGQGGETQYF
TGTGCCAGCTCACCACTCGGACAGGGCGGAGAGACCCAGTACTTC
>TRBD2|NA|TRBV5-1|TRBJ2-3
CASTKTSGGVYTDTQYF
TGCGCCAGCACCAAGACTAGCGGGGGCGTGTACACAGATACGCAGTATTTT
>TRBD1|NA|TRBV5-6|TRBJ1-1
CASSLATFRGWRMNTEAFF
TGTGCCAGCAGCTTGGCCACCTTCAGGGGGTGGAGGATGAACACTGAAGCTTTCTTT
>TRBD1|NA|TRBV20-1|TRBJ2-7
CSASGGTGTSYEQYF
TGCAGTGCTAGTGGGGGGACAGGGACTTCCTACGAGCAGTACTTC
>TRBD1|NA|TRBV6-5|TRBJ2-3
CASETGDTDTQYF
TGTGCCAGTGAGACAGGGGACACAGATACGCAGTATTTT
>NA|NA|TRBV9|TRBJ2-5
CASSVGVLRETQYF
TGTGCCAGCAGCGTAGGCGTCTTAAGAGAGACCCAGTACTTC
>NA|NA|TRBV12-3/TRBV12-4|TRBJ1-5
CASAEGSNQPQHF
TGTGCCAGCGCGGAGGGGAGCAATCAGCCCCAGCATTTT
>TRBD2|once|TRBV10-3|TRBJ2-5
CAISESSGAGGETQYF
TGTGCCATCAGTGAGTCGAGCGGCGCGGGGGGAGAGACCCAGTACTTC
>NA|NA|TRBV6-4|TRBJ2-5
CASSDPPRRAQETQYF
TGTGCCAGCAGTGACCCCCCCCGCAGGGCCCAAGAGACCCAGTACTTC
>NA|few|TRBV4-2|TRBJ1-5
CASSQEARVNNQPQHF
TGTGCCAGCAGCCAAGAAGCCCGGGTAAACAATCAGCCCCAGCATTTT
>NA|NA|TRBV20-1|TRBJ2-7
CSATSGHEQYF
TGCAGTGCTACCAGCGGCCACGAGCAGTACTTC
>NA|NA|TRBV28|TRBJ2-6
CASSLGGDNVLTF
TGTGCCAGCAGTTTGGGGGGAGACAACGTCCTGACTTTC
>NA|NA|TRBV3-1/TRBV3-2|TRBJ1-5
CASSPLRRGNQPQHF
TGTGCCAGCAGCCCGCTCCGGAGGGGAAATCAGCCCCAGCATTTT
>NA|NA|TRBV11-2|TRBJ2-7
CASSSISGNSYEQYF
TGTGCCAGCAGCTCGATTTCAGGGAATTCCTACGAGCAGTACTTC
>NA|NA|TRBV2|TRBJ2-5
CASSEGLTGKNQETQYF
TGTGCCAGCAGTGAAGGTCTAACAGGGAAAAACCAAGAGACCCAGTACTTC
>NA|NA|TRBV5-1|TRBJ2-7
CASSVDRSYEQYF
TGCGCCAGCAGCGTAGATAGGAGCTACGAGCAGTACTTC
>NA|NA|TRBV7-2|TRBJ2-5
CASSREVWETQYF
TGTGCCAGCAGCAGAGAGGTTTGGGAGACCCAGTACTTC
>NA|NA|TRBV3-1/TRBV3-2|TRBJ1-2
CASSQALGVRGYTF
TGTGCCAGCAGCCAAGCCTTAGGGGTCCGGGGCTACACCTTC
>NA|NA|TRBV30|TRBJ1-2
CAWRGATLRGYTF
TGTGCCTGGAGGGGAGCAACCCTCCGGGGCTACACCTTC
>NA|NA|TRBV11-2|TRBJ1-2
CASSPHRTGRDYGYTF
TGTGCCAGCAGCCCTCACCGGACGGGGCGGGATTATGGCTACACCTTC
>TRBD1|NA|TRBV28|TRBJ2-3
CASSSTGVGDTQYF
TGTGCCAGCAGTTCAACAGGGGTGGGAGATACGCAGTATTTT
>TRBD2|NA|TRBV7-2|TRBJ2-1
CASSLAAGGPYNEQFF
TGTGCCAGCAGCTTAGCGGCGGGGGGGCCATACAATGAGCAGTTCTTC
>TRBD1|NA|TRBV11-2|TRBJ2-7
CASRMNTGGSSYEQYF
TGTGCCAGCAGGATGAATACAGGGGGAAGCTCCTACGAGCAGTACTTC
>NA|NA|TRBV4-3|TRBJ2-1
CASSQVPLGGGGPWSEQFF
TGCGCCAGCAGCCAGGTGCCCCTCGGGGGCGGGGGCCCCTGGAGTGAGCAGTTCTTC
>NA|NA|TRBV6-5|TRBJ1-2
CASSYLGAEESYGYTF
TGTGCCAGCAGTTACCTGGGGGCGGAAGAGAGCTATGGCTACACCTTC